The 16 T cell receptor beta chains below were found in one sample sequenced in a study of blood T cell repertoires in COVID-19. Measured with immunoSEQ multiplex PCR; TCRdb has only the in-frame clones, and not every one. The table includes 150,000 to 200,000 clones, approximately 85% detected once. Sequencing was performed on PBMCs or T cells enriched from blood (not recorded which). These receptors were collected from a man aged 40-50 years who had recovered from COVID-19.

V usage is TRBV19 and J usage is TRBJ2-7; 8 bases fit TRBD1. CDR1 is LNHDA and CDR2 is SQIVND in the germline V gene (reference sequence). With 4 bases clipped from V and 2 bases from J, the junction kept 4 bases outside the gene matches. The CDR3 has 14 amino acids. The CDR3: CASSRSTGAYEQYV. DNA for the CDR3: TGTGCCAGTAGTAGGTCGACAGGGGCCTACGAGCAGTACGTC.

The V call is TRBV28, the J call TRBJ2-5, with TRBD1 as a possible D gene (6 bases). CDR3 length: 14 residues. Germline assignment: CDR1 MDHEN and CDR2 SYDVKM. Trimming took 2 bases from V and 5 from J, leaving 12 bases between them. The DNA for the CDR3 is TGTGCCAGCAGTTTACAGGGGTCGAGGGAGACCCAGTACTTC. It encodes CASSLQGSRETQYF.

V and J are TRBV10-3 and TRBJ1-1; unclear D gene. The CDR3 totals 12 residues. V dropped 7 bases and J dropped 2 bases, with 8 bases sitting between them. From germline, CDR1 is ENHRY and CDR2 SYGVKD. CDR3 coding DNA: TGTGCCATCAAGGGAGAAAACACTGAAGCTTTCTTT. Translation gives CAIKGENTEAFF.

The chain couples TRBV29-1 to TRBJ2-3, with 10 bases matching TRBD2. J was trimmed by 0 bases and V by 5 bases; bases with no gene match: 5. Germline assignment: CDR1 SQVTM and CDR2 ANQGSEA. CDR3 length equals 15 residues. The CDR3 coding sequence is TGCAGCGTTCCCGGACTAGCGGCTAGCACAGATACGCAGTATTTT. This gives the protein CSVPGLAASTDTQYF.

This clone was observed a handful of times. This chain connects TRBV7-2 to TRBJ1-1; no reliable D call. Germline V gives CDR1 SGHTA, CDR2 FQGNSA. Trimming removed 3 bases from V and 1 base from J, with 21 bases in between. CDR3 length: 18 residues. CDR3 protein: CASSFWPVGGATNTEAFF. DNA of the CDR3: TGTGCCAGCAGCTTTTGGCCGGTAGGCGGCGCTACGAACACTGAAGCTTTCTTT.

V and J are TRBV11-2 and TRBJ1-1; no reliable D call. The ends were cut back, 5 bases at V and 3 bases at J, with 16 bases in the middle. Germline V gene lookup returns CDR1 SGHAT and CDR2 FQNNGV. The CDR3 consists of 15 residues. This CDR3 is CASSARGGYDTEAFF. The CDR3, as DNA: TGTGCCAGCAGCGCCCGAGGAGGGTACGACACTGAAGCTTTCTTT.

The chain uses TRBV7-9 and TRBJ2-1; no reliable D call. The CDR3 contains 14 residues. CDR1 and CDR2 (germline): SEHNR, FQNEAQ (reference sequence). V was cut by 1 base and J by 0 bases, with 4 bases left in between. The CDR3 region has the DNA TGTGCCAGCAGCTTAGTAGACTCCTACAATGAGCAGTTCTTC. Protein: CASSLVDSYNEQFF. The full variable domain, in which reference TRBV7-9 and TRBJ2-1 provide the parts outside the CDR3, is DTGVSQNPRHKITKRGQNVTFRCDPISEHNRLYWYRQTLGQGPEFLTYFQNEAQLEKSRLLSDRFSAERPKGSFSTLEIQRTEQGDSAMYLCASSLVDSYNEQFFGPGTRLTVL.

This clone is a singleton in its sample. The chain combines TRBV27 with TRBJ2-1, with TRBD2 identical over 11 bases. Germline V gene sequence: CDR1 MNHEY, CDR2 SMNVEV (reference sequence). The CDR3 runs to 14 residues. Trimming took 5 bases from V and 10 from J; bases not matched to a gene: 7. CDR3 bases: TGTGCCAGCAGTCCGCTAGCGGGAGGATTAGAGCAGTTCTTC. Protein product: CASSPLAGGLEQFF.

This clone was counted once. The rearrangement uses TRBV4-3 and TRBJ1-5, with D unclear. With 0 bases removed from V and 10 bases from J, the gap between germline ends came to 10 bases. This CDR3 contains 13 residues. CDR1 LGHNA and CDR2 YSLEER come from the germline V gene. The CDR3 coding sequence is TGCGCCAGCAGCCAAGAGAAGCGTTACCCCCAGCATTTT. Encoded protein: CASSQEKRYPQHF.

The chain couples TRBV7-9 to TRBJ2-3; D perhaps matches TRBD1 (6 bases). Deletions cut 2 bases from V and 0 bases from J, with 9 bases between. The germline gives CDR1 SEHNR, CDR2 FQNEAQ (reference sequence). This CDR3 spans 15 amino acids. CDR3 sequence reads: CASSLSTGSTDTQYF. CDR3 DNA sequence: TGTGCCAGCAGCTTATCGACAGGCAGCACAGATACGCAGTATTTT.

The chain is built from TRBV27 and TRBJ1-2, with 10 positions matching TRBD1. Germline V gene data show CDR1 as MNHEY and CDR2 as SMNVEV (reference sequence). V lost 5 bases and J lost 7; bases outside the gene matches: 10. The CDR3 runs to 15 residues. The CDR3 region is CASSRTGGRSRGYTF. In DNA form, the CDR3 reads TGTGCCAGCAGTCGGACAGGGGGTCGGAGTCGTGGCTACACCTTC.

The chain employs TRBV19 and TRBJ2-1; possible D gene TRBD2, 6 bases. Germline assignment: CDR1 LNHDA and CDR2 SQIVND (reference sequence). Trimming took 3 bases from V and 10 from J, leaving 16 bases between them. The CDR3 totals 14 residues. This CDR3 is CASSIGPHGGEQFF. CDR3 bases: TGTGCCAGTAGTATTGGACCCCATGGAGGGGAGCAGTTCTTC.

The rearrangement links TRBV6-5 to TRBJ1-2; D may be TRBD1 (6 bases). The CDR3 spans 13 residues. The V gene lost 2 bases and the J gene lost 6 bases, with 10 bases spanning the gap. Germline V lookup: CDR1 MNHEY, CDR2 SVGAGI. Here the CDR3 DNA reads TGTGCCAGCAGTTACCAGGGGAGAGATGGCTACACCTTC. It codes for CASSYQGRDGYTF.

V is TRBV7-3 and J is TRBJ2-1; D is perhaps TRBD2 (5 bases). The germline V gene has CDR1 SGHTA and CDR2 FQGTGA. The CDR3 is 15 amino acids. Trimming stripped 5 bases from V and 6 bases from J, with 17 bases between. This CDR3 reads CASSPLTGSFNEQFF. The DNA of the CDR3 is TGTGCCAGCAGCCCCCTAACGGGATCGTTCAATGAGCAGTTCTTC.

CDR3 residues: CASSERSYEQYV. The CDR3 DNA reads TGTGCCAGCAGTGAGCGATCCTACGAGCAGTACGTC. V is TRBV2 and J is TRBJ2-7, with D unclear. The CDR3 loop spans 12 amino acids. Germline V gene sequence: CDR1 SNHLY, CDR2 FYNNEI. Trimming removed 3 bases at V and 1 base at J, with 4 bases between.

This clone was seen only a few times. The genes are TRBV7-8 and TRBJ2-2; D is unclear. CDR3 length: 12 residues. Trimming cost V 5 bases and J 5 bases, with 6 bases left between them. Germline loops: CDR1 SGHVS, CDR2 FQNEAQ. As DNA, the CDR3 is TGTGCCAGCAGCCCCGTAACCGGGGAGCTGTTTTTT. Its translation: CASSPVTGELFF.